The clone carrying this T cell receptor (beta chain) was found many times. The data stem from a study of T cells in Graves' hyperthyroidism and ophthalmopathy. Overall study: Peripheral blood samples were taken at initial diagnosis, prior to any treatment.

Ophthalmopathy cases scored 3 or more on the Clinical Activity Score and 4 or more on NOSPECS grade, with duration below 3 months. TCR beta CDR3 regions were amplified from RNA transcripts. A set of HTBI primers served as the primers for a first-round RT-PCR of the TCR CDR3. TCRdb reanalysed the multiplex PCR reads using MiXCR and keeps one entry per CDR3 protein. The sample includes more than 450,000 distinct CDR3 sequences, 20% seen only once; the top ten take roughly 50%. The source material was blood. The clonotype was recovered from a man aged 35-49 years with Graves' ophthalmopathy.

The CDR3 protein is CASSLGEGHTEAFF. The CDR3 DNA is TGTGCCAGCAGCCTAGGGGAGGGACATACTGAAGCTTTCTTT. The chain joins TRBV7-9 to TRBJ1-1, with a possible D match to TRBD1 (6 bases). V was clipped by 5 bases and J by 5 bases, with 15 bases between them. The CDR3 has 14 amino acids. CDR1 SEHNR and CDR2 FQNEAQ come from the germline V gene (reference sequence).